This T cell receptor beta chain came from a study of T cells in Graves' hyperthyroidism and ophthalmopathy. TCR beta CDR3 sequences were amplified from RNA transcripts. First-round RT-PCR targeting the TCR CDR3 was performed with the HTBI primer set. TCRdb itself ran the multiplex PCR reads through MiXCR, one entry per CDR3 protein. The table records about 400,000 distinct CDR3 sequences, roughly 15% of them present only once. Germline V CDR1 and CDR2: SGHTA, FQGTGA. The V end lost 1 base, the J end lost 6 bases, and 14 bases lay between the germline ends. The CDR3 consists of 15 residues. This clonotype was seen only a few times.

The material sequenced was blood. The rearrangement uses TRBV7-3 and TRBJ2-3; D not certain. This clonotype was sampled from a woman in her sixties with Graves' ophthalmopathy. The CDR3 spells CASSLSRTPGDTQYF. The CDR3, as DNA: TGTGCCAGCAGCTTAAGTCGGACCCCCGGGGATACGCAGTATTTT.